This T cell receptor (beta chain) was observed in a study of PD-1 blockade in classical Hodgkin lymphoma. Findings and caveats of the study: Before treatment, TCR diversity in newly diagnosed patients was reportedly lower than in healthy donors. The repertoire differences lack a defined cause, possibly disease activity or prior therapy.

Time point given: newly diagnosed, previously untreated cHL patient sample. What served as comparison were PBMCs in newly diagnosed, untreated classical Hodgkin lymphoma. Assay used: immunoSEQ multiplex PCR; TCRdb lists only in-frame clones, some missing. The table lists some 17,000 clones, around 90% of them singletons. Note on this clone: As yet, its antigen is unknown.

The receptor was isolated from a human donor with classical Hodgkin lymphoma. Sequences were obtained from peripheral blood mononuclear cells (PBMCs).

The CDR3 DNA reads as TGTGCCAGCTTGGAGGGGGGCTTCACAGATACGCAGTATTTT. It encodes CASLEGGFTDTQYF. The V gene is TRBV28, the J gene TRBJ2-3; D may correspond to TRBD1 or TRBD2 (6 bases each). This CDR3 is 14 amino acids long. Between the trimmed V and J ends, which lost 8 bases and 2 bases, there was a span of 14 bases. Looked up from germline, CDR1 is MDHEN and CDR2 is SYDVKM. The entire variable domain, with the rest obtained from reference TRBV28 and TRBJ2-3, is as follows: DVKVTQSSRYLVKRTGEKVFLECVQDMDHENMFWYRQDPGLGLRLIYFSYDVKMKEKGDIPEGYSVSREKKERFSLILESASTNQTSMYLCASLEGGFTDTQYFGPGTRLTVL.